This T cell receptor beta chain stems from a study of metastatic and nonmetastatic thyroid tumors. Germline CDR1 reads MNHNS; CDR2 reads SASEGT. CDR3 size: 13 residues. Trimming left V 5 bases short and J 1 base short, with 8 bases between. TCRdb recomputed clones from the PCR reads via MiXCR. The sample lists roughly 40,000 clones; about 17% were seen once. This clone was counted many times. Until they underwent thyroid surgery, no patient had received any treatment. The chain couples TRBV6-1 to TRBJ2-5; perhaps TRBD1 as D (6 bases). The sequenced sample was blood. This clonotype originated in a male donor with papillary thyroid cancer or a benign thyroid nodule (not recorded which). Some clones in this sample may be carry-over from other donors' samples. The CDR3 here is CASSWTVQETQYF. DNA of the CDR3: TGTGCCAGCAGTTGGACAGTCCAAGAGACCCAGTACTTC.